Below, 14 T cell receptor beta chains from the same sample are listed, as sequenced in a study of T cell repertoires in cytomegalovirus infection. TCRdb analysed the reads with MiXCR anew, one entry per CDR3 protein. Seen here are roughly 700,000 distinct CDR3 sequences, approximately 33% observed once, and the top ten hold over 15%. These receptors' targets are unknown. This specimen consisted of cultured PBMCs, obtained from culture after CMV antigen stimulation. The origin of the receptors is a human donor in good health (CMV status not recorded). Some clones in this sample may be carry-over from other donors' samples.

J is TRBJ2-2 and V is TRBV12-3 or TRBV12-4, with 7 nucleotides matching TRBD1. The CDR3 totals 12 residues. With V trimmed by 7 bases and J by 10 bases, 6 bases remained unmatched. CDR3 residues: CASTSTGLELFF. The DNA for the CDR3 is TGTGCCAGCACCTCGACAGGGCTGGAGCTGTTTTTT.

The sample holds many counts of this clonotype. The genes are TRBV7-2 and TRBJ2-3, with D maybe TRBD2 (7 bases). Per germline, CDR1 SGHTA and CDR2 FQGNSA. Trimming stripped 8 bases from V and 4 bases from J, with 16 bases between. This CDR3 has 14 residues. This CDR3 is CASRGGGSADTQYF. The CDR3 DNA reads as TGTGCCAGCCGAGGGGGGGGTTCGGCAGATACGCAGTATTTT.

The table lists this clonotype with a few counts. The rearrangement joins TRBV24-1 to TRBJ2-5; D ambiguous. Germline V gene sequence: CDR1 KGHDR, CDR2 SFDVKD. The V and J ends lost 4 bases and 5 bases respectively, with 13 bases between them. The CDR3 sequence is 14 residues long. CDR3 loop: CATSDPRHDETQYF. The CDR3 DNA sequence: TGTGCCACCAGTGACCCCCGACACGACGAGACCCAGTACTTC.

This chain joins TRBV19 and TRBJ1-1; no firm D call. This CDR3 contains 15 residues. Per the germline V gene, CDR1 is LNHDA and CDR2 is SQIVND (reference sequence). V was shortened by 1 base and J by 0 bases, with 9 bases between the two germline ends. The CDR3 sequence is CASSIGVTMNTEAFF. DNA for the CDR3: TGTGCCAGTAGTATAGGAGTGACCATGAACACTGAAGCTTTCTTT.

This clonotype was detected only a few times. This CDR3 is CASSETGSGNQPQHF. CDR3 sequence (DNA): TGTGCCAGCAGCGAGACGGGGTCCGGCAATCAGCCCCAGCATTTT. The chain recombines TRBV7-9 with TRBJ1-5; D is unclear. The CDR3 consists of 15 residues. V was cut by 5 bases and J by 2 bases, with 13 bases left in between. CDR1 and CDR2 from the germline V gene are SEHNR and FQNEAQ (reference sequence).

The V gene is TRBV24-1, the J gene TRBJ1-2; TRBD1 aligns across 10 bases. V gave up 4 bases and J gave up 4 bases; unmatched junction bases: 2. The CDR3 consists of 14 residues. Germline values: CDR1 KGHDR, CDR2 SFDVKD. The CDR3 protein is CATSDGTGVYGYTF. The CDR3, as DNA: TGTGCCACCAGTGACGGGACAGGGGTCTATGGCTACACCTTC.

The rearrangement joins TRBV5-5 to TRBJ1-1; D not certain. CDR3 length: 15 amino acids. Germline V gene data show CDR1 as SGHKS and CDR2 as YYEKEE (reference sequence). V lost 0 bases and J lost 1, with 10 bases in between. CDR3 sequence (DNA): TGTGCCAGCAGCTTGGGGTGGACCGGGAACACTGAAGCTTTCTTT. Translated: CASSLGWTGNTEAFF.

A few counts support this clonotype. V gene TRBV7-8 combines with J gene TRBJ1-5; D is unresolved. Trimming took off 3 bases at V and 0 bases at J, with 9 bases between the two ends. The CDR3 consists of 15 residues. Germline assignment: CDR1 SGHVS and CDR2 FQNEAQ. This CDR3 is CASSFNLNSNQPQHF. The CDR3 DNA reads as TGTGCCAGCAGCTTTAATCTCAATAGCAATCAGCCCCAGCATTTT.

The chain has TRBV14 and TRBJ1-1, with D unresolved. Germline lookup yields CDR1 SGHDN and CDR2 FVKESK. The CDR3 runs 11 residues. Trimming shortened V by 0 bases and J by 8 bases, and 4 bases separated the two germline ends. The CDR3 DNA follows: TGTGCCAGCAGCCAAGATCAAGAAGCTTTCTTT. This gives the protein CASSQDQEAFF.

In its sample, this clonotype was seen many times. The rearrangement uses TRBV7-2 and TRBJ2-1; D gene unclear. Trimming pared 2 bases from V and 5 bases from J, leaving 10 bases between. The CDR3 is 14 amino acids. Germline values: CDR1 SGHTA, CDR2 FQGNSA. As DNA, the CDR3 is TGTGCCAGCAGCTTAAGCTCGGCTAACAATGAGCAGTTCTTC. Protein: CASSLSSANNEQFF.

This chain links TRBV27 with TRBJ1-1; D not resolved. Germline values: CDR1 MNHEY, CDR2 SMNVEV (reference sequence). This CDR3 spans 12 amino acids. The V end was cut by 3 bases, the J end by 10 bases, with 12 bases between. The CDR3 region is CASSLAARGAFF. In DNA, the CDR3 is TGTGCCAGCAGTTTGGCCGCAAGAGGAGCTTTCTTT.

This clonotype appeared a few times. The chain joins TRBV14 to TRBJ2-7; D unresolved. The ends were cut back, 1 base at V and 5 bases at J, with 15 bases in the middle. This CDR3 has 15 residues. Germline V gives CDR1 SGHDN, CDR2 FVKESK. CDR3: CASSQGRALWDEQYF. The CDR3 bases are TGTGCCAGCAGCCAAGGCCGGGCACTGTGGGACGAGCAGTACTTC.

The chain carries TRBV29-1 and TRBJ1-1, with D uncertain. CDR3 size: 12 residues. Germline assignment: CDR1 SQVTM and CDR2 ANQGSEA. Trimming took off 4 bases at V and 1 base at J, with 7 bases between the two ends. The DNA for the CDR3 is TGCAGCGTTGGGGTGGCGAACACTGAAGCTTTCTTT. This gives the protein CSVGVANTEAFF.

The chain employs TRBV20-1 and TRBJ2-1; D is ambiguous. V gave up 1 base and J gave up 8 bases, with 18 bases separating them. The CDR3 is made up of 15 amino acids. Germline-derived CDR1 and CDR2 are DFQATT and SNEGSKA (reference sequence). The CDR3 coding sequence is TGCAGTGCTAGAGCCTTGGGAACAAGGGCATATGAGCAGTTCTTC. This gives the protein CSARALGTRAYEQFF.